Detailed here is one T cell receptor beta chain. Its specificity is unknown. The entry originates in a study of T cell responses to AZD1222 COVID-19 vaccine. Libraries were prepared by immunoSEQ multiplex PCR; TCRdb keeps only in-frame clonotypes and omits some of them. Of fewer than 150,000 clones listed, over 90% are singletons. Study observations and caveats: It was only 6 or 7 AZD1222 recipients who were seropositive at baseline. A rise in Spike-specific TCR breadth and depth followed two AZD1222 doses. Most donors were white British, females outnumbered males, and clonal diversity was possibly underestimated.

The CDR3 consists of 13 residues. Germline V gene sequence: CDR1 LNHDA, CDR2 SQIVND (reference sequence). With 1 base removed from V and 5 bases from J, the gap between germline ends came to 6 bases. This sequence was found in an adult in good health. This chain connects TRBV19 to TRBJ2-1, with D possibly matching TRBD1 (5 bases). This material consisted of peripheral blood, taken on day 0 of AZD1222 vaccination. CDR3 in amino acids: CASSIGQNNEQFF. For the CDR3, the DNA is TGTGCCAGTAGTATAGGACAGAACAATGAGCAGTTCTTC. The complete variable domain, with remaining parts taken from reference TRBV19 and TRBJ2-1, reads DGGITQSPKYLFRKEGQNVTLSCEQNLNHDAMYWYRQDPGQGLRLIYYSQIVNDFQKGDIAEGYSVSREKKESFPLTVTSAQKNPTAFYLCASSIGQNNEQFFGPGTRLTVL.